A single sample gave rise to the 21 T cell receptor beta chains below, sequenced in a study of blood T cell repertoires in COVID-19 (dated by TCRdb to about 2020). The library was prepared using the immunoSEQ multiplex PCR assay. What TCRdb holds here is the immuneACCESS table cut down to in-frame rearrangements. Part of the clones is not present; checked against another copy, under half of the missing clones reflect an unresolved V gene, and the others are unexplained. The sample records about 94,000 clones, around 81% of which are singletons. Around 6.5% of the sample is held by the ten biggest clonotypes. The sample consisted of peripheral blood. The receptors were gathered from a man in his 60s with acute or convalescent COVID-19.

The J gene is TRBJ1-2, the V gene TRBV28; D not certain. This CDR3 is built from 13 residues. The V gene lost 5 bases and the J gene lost 2 bases, with 9 bases spanning the gap. Germline V gene sequence: CDR1 MDHEN, CDR2 SYDVKM. This chain's CDR3 is CASSPWRNYGYTF. In nucleotides, the CDR3 is TGTGCCAGCAGTCCGTGGCGGAACTATGGCTACACCTTC.

CDR3 region: CAWSAGTGGDQPQHF. The CDR3 DNA follows: TGTGCCTGGAGTGCTGGGACAGGGGGCGATCAGCCCCAGCATTTT. The chain employs TRBV30 and TRBJ1-5; 12 bases map to TRBD1. Germline V gives CDR1 GTSNPN, CDR2 SVGIG (reference sequence). After removal of 1 base from V and 5 bases from J, the junction contained 3 bases not matched to a gene. The CDR3 extends over 15 amino acids.

The chain couples TRBV5-1 to TRBJ2-7, with D tentatively TRBD2 (5 bases). Germline CDR1 SGHRS, CDR2 YFSETQ. V lost 2 bases and J lost 4, with 16 bases in between. This CDR3 spans 15 amino acids. CDR3 loop: CASSFSTGVQYEQYF. The CDR3 nucleotides are TGCGCCAGCAGCTTTTCTACCGGGGTCCAGTACGAGCAGTACTTC.

The chain combines TRBV28 with TRBJ2-5; 7 bases line up with TRBD2. J lost 4 bases, V lost 6 bases, and 11 bases had no gene match. CDR3 length: 15 amino acids. Germline assignment: CDR1 MDHEN and CDR2 SYDVKM. The CDR3 coding sequence is TGTGCCAGCAGCCCCCTGGGGGAGGGAGGAGAGACCCAGTACTTC. Translating gives CASSPLGEGGETQYF.

The chain has TRBV14 and TRBJ2-1; D is undetermined. With 1 base removed from V and 9 bases from J, the gap between germline ends came to 10 bases. Germline V gene data show CDR1 as SGHDN and CDR2 as FVKESK. CDR3 length: 13 amino acids. This chain's CDR3 is CASSQAYLTEQFF. Here the CDR3 DNA reads TGTGCCAGCAGCCAAGCCTACTTAACTGAGCAGTTCTTC.

J is TRBJ2-1 and V is TRBV6-5; TRBD2 matches 7 bases. The CDR3 runs 15 residues. V lost 6 bases to trimming and J lost 8 bases; unmatched junction nucleotides: 13. Germline V gene data show CDR1 as MNHEY and CDR2 as SVGAGI. The CDR3 bases are TGTGCCAGCAGCTTAAACTCGGGGGGAGCGGATGAGCAGTTCTTC. Translation: CASSLNSGGADEQFF.

V usage is TRBV19 and J usage is TRBJ2-2, with TRBD2 identical over 10 bases. The germline gives CDR1 LNHDA, CDR2 SQIVND (reference sequence). After removal of 6 bases from V and 2 bases from J, the junction contained 3 bases not matched to a gene. The CDR3 covers 15 residues. The CDR3 region is CASSKRGGNTGELFF. The CDR3 DNA is TGTGCCAGTAGCAAGCGGGGGGGTAACACCGGGGAGCTGTTTTTT.

V and J are TRBV15 and TRBJ2-7; a weak D match, TRBD1 (5 bases). Trimming shortened V by 1 base and J by 1 base, and 14 bases separated the two germline ends. Germline values: CDR1 LNHNV, CDR2 YYDKDF (reference sequence). CDR3 length: 16 amino acids. The CDR3, as DNA: TGTGCCACCAGCAGAGTTTTGGCAGGGTCTTCCTACGAGCAGTACTTC. Protein product: CATSRVLAGSSYEQYF.

The V and J genes are TRBV12-3 or TRBV12-4 and TRBJ1-2, with D unresolved. Trimming removed 6 bases at V and 0 bases at J, with 8 bases between. The CDR3 covers 13 residues. The CDR3 sequence is CASRTTANYGYTF. The CDR3 DNA sequence: TGTGCCAGCAGAACCACAGCTAACTATGGCTACACCTTC.

V usage is TRBV19 and J usage is TRBJ1-1; 7 bases are shared with TRBD1. The CDR3 loop spans 14 amino acids. The V gene's germline CDR1 is LNHDA and CDR2 SQIVND (reference sequence). V lost 5 bases, J lost 4 bases, and 7 bases stayed unmatched. The CDR3 is CASSVQGVVTEAFF. The CDR3 DNA sequence: TGTGCCAGTAGTGTCCAGGGGGTGGTCACTGAAGCTTTCTTT. Filled out from reference TRBV19 and TRBJ1-1, the complete variable domain reads DGGITQSPKYLFRKEGQNVTLSCEQNLNHDAMYWYRQDPGQGLRLIYYSQIVNDFQKGDIAEGYSVSREKKESFPLTVTSAQKNPTAFYLCASSVQGVVTEAFFGQGTRLTVV.

CDR3 DNA: TGTGCCAGCAGGCAGGGGGTGCCTCAGCCCCAGCATTTT. Protein: CASRQGVPQPQHF. The chain couples TRBV2 to TRBJ1-5; TRBD1 aligns across 7 bases. This CDR3 is 13 amino acids long. Germline V CDR1 and CDR2: SNHLY, FYNNEI. V lost 6 bases and J lost 6; bases outside the gene matches: 5.

The chain joins TRBV9 to TRBJ1-2; D is possibly TRBD1 (5 bases). Germline CDR1 is SGDLS and CDR2 is YYNGEE. This CDR3 spans 12 amino acids. Trimming shortened V by 3 bases and J by 8 bases, and 11 bases separated the two germline ends. The CDR3 DNA reads as TGTGCCAGCAGCGCAGACAGTTTCGGCTACACCTTC. Translated, it gives CASSADSFGYTF.

This sequence joins TRBV7-9 and TRBJ1-5; a weak D match, TRBD1 (6 bases). The germline V gene encodes CDR1 SEHNR and CDR2 FQNEAQ (reference sequence). CDR3 length: 17 amino acids. The V end lost 1 base, the J end lost 2 bases, and 15 bases lay between the germline ends. CDR3: CASSLGGSGAGNQPQHF. The DNA of the CDR3 is TGTGCCAGCAGCTTAGGGGGTTCAGGGGCGGGCAATCAGCCCCAGCATTTT.

This clone was observed a few times. V gene TRBV11-2 combines with J gene TRBJ1-3; D is ambiguous. The V gene lost 0 bases and the J gene lost 0 bases, with 15 bases spanning the gap. Germline V gives CDR1 SGHAT, CDR2 FQNNGV. The CDR3 is made up of 18 amino acids. The CDR3 sequence is CASSLDPRGVSSGNTIYF. The CDR3 DNA reads TGTGCCAGCAGCTTAGATCCCAGAGGAGTGAGCTCTGGAAACACCATATATTTT.

The chain recombines TRBV29-1 with TRBJ1-2; D ambiguous. The length of the CDR3 is 13 residues. Deletions cut 1 base from V and 2 bases from J, with 8 bases between. Per germline, CDR1 SQVTM and CDR2 ANQGSEA. The CDR3 bases are TGCAGCGTTGAAGGTTCGGGGAACTATGGCTACACCTTC. Translating it yields CSVEGSGNYGYTF. The full variable domain, rest sourced from reference TRBV29-1 and TRBJ1-2, is SAVISQKPSRDICQRGTSLTIQCQVDSQVTMMFWYRQQPGQSLTLIATANQGSEATYESGFVIDKFPISRPNLTFSTLTVSNMSPEDSSIYLCSVEGSGNYGYTFGSGTRLTVV.

The chain recombines TRBV3-1 (or the pseudogene TRBV3-2) with TRBJ2-2; 8 bases map to TRBD1. Trimming cost V 5 bases and J 1 base; bases outside gene matches: 6. Per the germline V gene, CDR1 is LGHDT and CDR2 is YNNKEL (reference sequence). The length of the CDR3 is 16 residues. Written as DNA, the CDR3 is TGTGCCAGCAGCTTCTCAGGGGGCTGGAACACCGGGGAGCTGTTTTTT. As protein: CASSFSGGWNTGELFF.

The chain uses TRBV7-2 and TRBJ1-3, with no clear D. V gave up 8 bases and J gave up 0 bases, with 17 bases separating them. The CDR3 runs 16 residues. CDR1 SGHTA and CDR2 FQGNSA come from the germline V gene. The CDR3 protein is CASAPGSLSSGNTIYF. CDR3 bases: TGTGCCAGCGCCCCGGGGTCCTTGAGCTCTGGAAACACCATATATTTT.

This clone has only a few counts. The V call is TRBV7-2, the J call TRBJ2-7, with D tentatively TRBD2 (6 bases). This CDR3 comprises 15 residues. The germline V and J ends were trimmed by 6 bases and 1 base, with 16 bases remaining between them. Germline V gene sequence: CDR1 SGHTA, CDR2 FQGNSA. The chain's CDR3 is CASSFLASSSYEQYF. CDR3 DNA sequence: TGTGCCAGCAGTTTTCTAGCGTCGTCGTCCTACGAGCAGTACTTC.

This clone was seen a single time. The chain recombines TRBV24-1 with TRBJ1-1; 7 positions match TRBD1. Trimming removed 7 bases from V and 4 bases from J; junction bases left unmatched: 5. The CDR3 is 13 amino acids. CDR1 and CDR2 from the germline V gene are KGHDR and SFDVKD. This CDR3 is CATSATGVTEAFF. The CDR3, as DNA: TGTGCCACCAGCGCAACAGGGGTCACTGAAGCTTTCTTT.

The table lists this clone with a few counts. The chain carries TRBV11-2 and TRBJ1-1, with D hard to call. The germline V gene has CDR1 SGHAT and CDR2 FQNNGV. Trimming took off 6 bases at V and 8 bases at J, with 19 bases between the two ends. The CDR3 sequence is 14 residues long. The CDR3 DNA follows: TGTGCCAGCAGAAGGACCGCCTCGGGAGGGGAAGCTTTCTTT. Protein product: CASRRTASGGEAFF.

The V and J genes are TRBV9 and TRBJ1-1, with 8 bases lining up with TRBD1. V trimming: 3 bases; J trimming: 5 bases; junction bases outside the gene matches: 6. The CDR3 is 14 amino acids. Germline-derived CDR1 and CDR2 are SGDLS and YYNGEE. CDR3 bases: TGTGCCAGCAGCGGACAGGGGTCAAATACTGAAGCTTTCTTT. Translating it yields CASSGQGSNTEAFF.